This TCR beta chain was obtained from a study of shared clonotypes between healthy human individuals. CDR1 and CDR2 (germline): MDHEN, SYDVKM. Trimming pared 5 bases from V and 5 bases from J, leaving 13 bases between. The CDR3 has 13 amino acids. In the original workflow: From ImmunoSEQ came sequences covering only the junction and carrying no quality scores, so filtering differed. The protocol was immunoSEQ multiplex PCR, while the TCRdb copy is restricted to in-frame clones and leaves out a portion. The V and J calls and clone size come from that table; D and trimming were worked out from the DNA. Found here are 2 million to 2.5 million clones, approximately 93% of them singletons; the top ten hold 0.36%.

The TCR sequence derives from a man younger than 35 in good health. Some clones in this sample may be carry-over from other donors' samples. V usage is TRBV28 and J usage is TRBJ2-7; D is perhaps TRBD1 or TRBD2 (5 bases each). The sequenced sample was naive CD4+ T cells from PBMCs. The subset was: CD45RA+ positively selected. CDR3 nucleotide sequence: TGTGCCAGCAGTCGACACGGGACCGACGAGCAGTACTTC. As protein: CASSRHGTDEQYF.